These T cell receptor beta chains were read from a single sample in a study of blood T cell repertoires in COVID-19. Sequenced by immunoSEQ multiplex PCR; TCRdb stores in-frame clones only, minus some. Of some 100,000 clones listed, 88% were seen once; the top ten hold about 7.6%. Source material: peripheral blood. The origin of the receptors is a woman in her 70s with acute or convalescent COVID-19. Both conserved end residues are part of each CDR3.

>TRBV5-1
CASSFTSGTDTQYF
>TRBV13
CASSWGTQNTEAFF
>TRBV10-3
CAISGGQGANYGYTF
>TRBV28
CASRRRVGSPLHF
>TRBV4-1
CASSHAPGQGDEKLFF
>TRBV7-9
CASSSATGAYNEQFF
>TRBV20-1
CSASVAGGRNEQFF
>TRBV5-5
CASRLTSGGVYEQYF
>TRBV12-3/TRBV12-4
CASSLRLNTEAFF
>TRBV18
CASSGQGSNQPQHF
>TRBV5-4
CASSPDLGALYGYTF
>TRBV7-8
CASSSDRAPSVGELFF
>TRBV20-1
CSARVGVGYTF
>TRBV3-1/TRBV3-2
CASSPGTGGLRETQYF
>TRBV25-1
CATSAPGRTNYGYTF
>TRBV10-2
CASRGAGELFF
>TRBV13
CASSLGTRHETQYF
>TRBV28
CASIPFSSDEQFF
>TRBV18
CASSPAGTATSYGYTF
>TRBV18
CASSPFTSVNLQETQYF
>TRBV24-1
CATSEPRQGFLETQYF
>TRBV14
CASSPLMGEAETQYF
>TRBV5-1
CASKESLANSPLHF
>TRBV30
CAWSPEFAEQYF